The 15 T cell receptor beta chains reported below all come from one sample, sequenced in a study of resident and recirculating memory T cells in vitiligo. Clones were read by immunoSEQ multiplex PCR, and TCRdb kept only the in-frame ones, dropping some. Of roughly 80,000 clones in the sample, about 92% were seen once. Specimen: blood. The receptor set was obtained from a male donor with vitiligo.

V is TRBV7-9 and J is TRBJ2-1; D may be TRBD2 (6 bases). The CDR3 is 15 amino acids. The V and J ends lost 5 bases and 5 bases respectively, with 16 bases between them. CDR1 and CDR2 (germline): SEHNR, FQNEAQ (reference sequence). The CDR3 spells CASSPLFGGNNEQFF. In DNA, the CDR3 is TGTGCCAGCAGCCCCCTATTTGGCGGGAACAATGAGCAGTTCTTC. The whole variable domain, filled in from reference TRBV7-9 and TRBJ2-1, reads DTGVSQNPRHKITKRGQNVTFRCDPISEHNRLYWYRQTLGQGPEFLTYFQNEAQLEKSRLLSDRFSAERPKGSFSTLEIQRTEQGDSAMYLCASSPLFGGNNEQFFGPGTRLTVL.

The chain joins TRBV4-3 to TRBJ2-7; 7 positions match TRBD2. The CDR3 covers 15 residues. Trimming cost V 0 bases and J 7 bases; bases outside gene matches: 9. Germline V gene lookup returns CDR1 LGHNA and CDR2 YSLEER. CDR3 sequence (DNA): TGCGCCAGCAGCCAAGAGGGGAGGAGGGAGGGGGAGCAGTACTTC. Amino acids: CASSQEGRREGEQYF.

This chain connects TRBV19 to TRBJ1-4, with TRBD1 identical over 7 bases. Per the germline V gene, CDR1 is LNHDA and CDR2 is SQIVND (reference sequence). The CDR3 contains 18 residues. The V gene end was trimmed by 3 bases and the J gene end by 1 base; junction bases not matched to a gene: 11. The CDR3 DNA sequence: TGTGCCAGTAGTATTGCCTCCGGGACAGCGAAAACTAATGAAAAACTGTTTTTT. Translation gives CASSIASGTAKTNEKLFF. Full variable domain (remainder filled in from reference TRBV19 and TRBJ1-4): DGGITQSPKYLFRKEGQNVTLSCEQNLNHDAMYWYRQDPGQGLRLIYYSQIVNDFQKGDIAEGYSVSREKKESFPLTVTSAQKNPTAFYLCASSIASGTAKTNEKLFFGSGTQLSVL.

The sample holds one count of this clone. This chain links TRBV28 with TRBJ1-2; D is unresolved. Germline V gene sequence: CDR1 MDHEN, CDR2 SYDVKM. The CDR3 runs 14 residues. The germline V and J ends were trimmed by 2 bases and 1 base, with 8 bases remaining between them. CDR3 region: CASSLGQNNYGYTF. The CDR3 DNA reads TGTGCCAGCAGTTTAGGGCAGAATAACTATGGCTACACCTTC.

The chain links TRBV4-2 to TRBJ2-7, with 10 bases that match TRBD2. V was pared by 1 base and J by 5 bases, with 5 bases of the junction left unmatched. Per germline, CDR1 LGHNA and CDR2 YNFKEQ. There are 15 residues in the CDR3. This chain's CDR3 is CASSQGAGGPNEQYF. Written as DNA, the CDR3 is TGTGCCAGCAGCCAAGGAGCGGGAGGGCCGAACGAGCAGTACTTC.

This clone was observed a single time. CDR3 region: CASNRGSSGNTIYF. The CDR3 coding sequence is TGTGCCAGCAATCGAGGGTCCTCTGGAAACACCATATATTTT. The V and J genes are TRBV28 and TRBJ1-3, with no clear D. The CDR3 consists of 14 residues. Trimming removed 7 bases from V and 0 bases from J, with 10 bases in between. Germline-derived CDR1 and CDR2 are MDHEN and SYDVKM. The entire variable domain, with the rest obtained from reference TRBV28 and TRBJ1-3, is as follows: DVKVTQSSRYLVKRTGEKVFLECVQDMDHENMFWYRQDPGLGLRLIYFSYDVKMKEKGDIPEGYSVSREKKERFSLILESASTNQTSMYLCASNRGSSGNTIYFGEGSWLTVV.

V usage is TRBV7-9 and J usage is TRBJ1-1, with 10 bases fitting TRBD1. V shed 5 bases and J 0 bases; nucleotides not matched to a gene: 6. This CDR3 region has 16 residues. Looked up from germline, CDR1 is SEHNR and CDR2 is FQNEAQ (reference sequence). The CDR3 DNA is TGTGCCAGCAGCGGGGAGGGACAGGGGCTGAACACTGAAGCTTTCTTT. This sequence encodes CASSGEGQGLNTEAFF.

The chain recombines TRBV2 with TRBJ2-1, with TRBD1 matching over 7 bases. The V gene end was trimmed by 6 bases and the J gene end by 5 bases; junction bases not matched to a gene: 10. The CDR3 length is 15 residues. The germline gives CDR1 SNHLY, CDR2 FYNNEI. CDR3 bases: TGTGCCAGCAGGCCTAACAGGGGACAGCACAATGAGCAGTTCTTC. It specifies CASRPNRGQHNEQFF.

V is TRBV18 and J is TRBJ1-1, with D perhaps matching TRBD1 (5 bases). V lost 5 bases, J lost 1 base, and 8 bases lay in between. This CDR3 is built from 13 residues. Germline loops: CDR1 KGHSH, CDR2 LQKENI. CDR3 DNA: TGTGCCAGCTCAGGGGGGGGGAACACTGAAGCTTTCTTT. As protein: CASSGGGNTEAFF.

This chain connects TRBV2 to TRBJ2-1, with 8 bases identical to TRBD1. Germline CDR1 is SNHLY and CDR2 is FYNNEI. The CDR3 runs to 15 residues. The trim removed 4 bases at V and 7 bases at J, leaving 9 bases unmatched. In DNA, the CDR3 is TGTGCCAGCAGTGGCGGACAGGGATCATTGAATGAGCAGTTCTTC. Translating gives CASSGGQGSLNEQFF.

This sequence joins TRBV29-1 and TRBJ2-1; D perhaps matches TRBD1 (5 bases). Trimming stripped 0 bases from V and 5 bases from J, with 14 bases between. The CDR3 runs to 15 residues. Per the germline V gene, CDR1 is SQVTM and CDR2 is ANQGSEA. The CDR3 protein is CSVEDPIGHNNEQFF. The CDR3 DNA follows: TGCAGCGTTGAAGATCCCATAGGACACAACAATGAGCAGTTCTTC.

This clone has just one count. The chain employs TRBV27 and TRBJ2-5; D possibly corresponds to TRBD1 (5 bases). V gave up 5 bases and J gave up 3 bases, with 16 bases separating them. CDR3 length equals 15 residues. Germline V gene data show CDR1 as MNHEY and CDR2 as SMNVEV (reference sequence). CDR3 region: CASSLLGAAKETQYF. As DNA, the CDR3 is TGTGCCAGCAGTCTCCTTGGGGCAGCTAAAGAGACCCAGTACTTC.

Only one count was recorded for this clone. The rearrangement joins TRBV4-2 to TRBJ2-5; 12 bases agree with TRBD2. CDR1 is LGHNA and CDR2 is YNFKEQ in the germline V gene. CDR3 length: 15 amino acids. Trimming cost V 4 bases and J 2 bases; bases outside gene matches: 2. CDR3 DNA sequence: TGTGCCAGCAGCCCCGGGACTAGCGGGCAAGAGACCCAGTACTTC. This encodes CASSPGTSGQETQYF.

The chain recombines TRBV9 with TRBJ2-1, with 7 bases lining up with TRBD2. The CDR3 runs to 15 residues. CDR1 SGDLS and CDR2 YYNGEE come from the germline V gene. V lost 2 bases to trimming and J lost 8 bases; unmatched junction nucleotides: 10. Written as DNA, the CDR3 is TGTGCCAGCAGCGTTAGAGCGGGACCTCCAGATGAGCAGTTCTTC. This codes for CASSVRAGPPDEQFF.

The V and J genes are TRBV6-6 and TRBJ2-2; the match to TRBD2 covers 11 bases. This CDR3 region has 15 residues. CDR1 and CDR2 (germline): MNHNY, SVGAGI (reference sequence). After removal of 7 bases from V and 5 bases from J, the junction contained 6 bases not matched to a gene. Here the CDR3 reads CASTRLAGLTGELFF. The CDR3 DNA reads TGTGCCAGCACCAGACTAGCGGGATTAACCGGGGAGCTGTTTTTT.